This T cell receptor beta chain was identified during a study of CD8 T cells in Susac syndrome (dated by TCRdb to the late 2010s). Regarding the research as a whole: The study used repertoire sequencing to test whether antigen drove CD8+ T cell activation and differentiation in Susac syndrome. CD8+ T cell repertoire clonality was compared between more than 9 healthy donors, approximately 14 Susac syndrome patients and some 15 multiple sclerosis patients. Overall study results and their limits: The number of individuals in the TCR sequencing and HLA analysis was recognized as being relatively small.

Peripheral blood CD8+ and CD4+ T cells from healthy donors, Susac syndrome patients and multiple sclerosis patients were profiled using high-throughput TCR beta sequencing. The multiple sclerosis controls were treatment-naive patients who had stable or active relapsing-remitting disease and met the revised McDonald criteria. CD8+ TEMRA cells were enriched by FACS, while bulk CD8+ and CD4+ T cells were purified by magnetic negative isolation. Blood was collected in EDTA tubes and processed within 24 hours, with PBMCs isolated through density gradient centrifugation. PBMCs intended for TCR sequencing were cryopreserved in liquid nitrogen and thawed later in a water bath at 37 degrees C. A purity of at least 90% was achieved for sorted or isolated CD4+, CD8+ and CD8+ TEMRA cells. Including the terminal cysteine and phenylalanine, the CDR3 comprises 14 residues. Only the CDR3 region is kept as DNA, spanning 42 bases read in frame from base 1. In the germline V gene (reference sequence), CDR1 corresponds to MNHEY and CDR2 to SMNVEV. V sheds 6 bases and J sheds 4 bases, leaving 15 bases between their ends.

Comments on this clonotype: No antigen is known for it. There are no base qualities to consult, and no much larger clone falls within one base.

RNA was extracted using the RNeasy kit, and about 0.5 to 1 ug of the RNA was reverse transcribed with random hexamers. TCR beta CDR3 regions were amplified with the immunoSEQ multiplex PCR assay covering 54 Vbeta and 13 Jbeta segments. PCR amplification bias was corrected by using a synthetic template baseline for primer optimization and computational correction. The authors' pipeline ran thus. Only productive sequences were kept, with reads annotated to V, D and J genes according to IMGT and analyzed in immunoSEQ Analyzer. To calculate clonality, Shannon entropy was normalized by log2 of the number of productive unique sequences and then subtracted from one. For each patient and control, public and private clones were evaluated within the 100 most prevalent clones. A clone was defined as Susac-specific if it was absent from the healthy and MS cohorts, from some 980 published viral clones and from other ImmuneACCESS disease sequences. TCRdb trimmed the raw reads at Q25, called clones with MiXCR and kept productive beta chains. Rows are combined by CDR3 protein, so each entry shows the most common genes and DNA. The V and J calls were determined by TCRdb, not by the authors. The sample yields roughly 400,000 distinct CDR3 sequences; more than 80% were counted once. The biggest ten clones account for about 0.12% of the sample.

Sequenced sample: CD8+ T cells from PBMCs. The TCR originated in a human donor with multiple sclerosis. The chain is encoded by TRBV27 joined to TRBJ1-2, and the D gene may be TRBD1, 6 bases matching. Read as DNA, the sequence is TGTGCCAGCAGATACAGGGAGGTGGCCTATGGCTACACCTTC. It specifies CASRYREVAYGYTF.